The text below deals with one T cell receptor (beta chain). Antigen specificity is unknown. CDR1 MNHEY and CDR2 SVGAGI come from the germline V gene. CDR3 length: 15 residues. V was trimmed by 11 bases and J by 10 bases, leaving 24 bases between them. This record belongs to a study of shared clonotypes between healthy human individuals. General study results and limits: Generally, estimated richness proved larger in naive subsets than it did in memory subsets. The represented genetic and exposure-history diversity was limited by the small number of donors.

The assay was immunoSEQ multiplex PCR, and TCRdb's table has in-frame clones only and misses some. The table includes 2 million to 2.5 million clones, approximately 94% detected once. The sequence was collected from a man between 18 and 35 years old in good health. Sequenced input: naive CD4+ T cells sorted from blood. Subset reported: CD45RA+ positively selected. The rearrangement joins TRBV6-5 to TRBJ1-6; D perhaps matches TRBD1 (6 bases). CDR3 nucleotides: TGTGCCTCACACCCAAGGGGGGCAGGGGCCTCACCCCTCCACTTT. Residues: CASHPRGAGASPLHF.